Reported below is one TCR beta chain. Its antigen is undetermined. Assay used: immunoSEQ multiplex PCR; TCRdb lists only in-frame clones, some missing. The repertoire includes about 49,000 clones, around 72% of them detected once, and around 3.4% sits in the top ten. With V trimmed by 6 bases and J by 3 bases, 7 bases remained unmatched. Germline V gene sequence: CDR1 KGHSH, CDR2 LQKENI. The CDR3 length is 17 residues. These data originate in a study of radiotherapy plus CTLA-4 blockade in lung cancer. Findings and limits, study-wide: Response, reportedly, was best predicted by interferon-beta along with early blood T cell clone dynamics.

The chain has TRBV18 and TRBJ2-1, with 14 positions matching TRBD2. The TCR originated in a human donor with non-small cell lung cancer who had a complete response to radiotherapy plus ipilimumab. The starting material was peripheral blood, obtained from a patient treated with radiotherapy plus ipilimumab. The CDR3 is CASSAGTSGSLYNEQFF. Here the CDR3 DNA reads TGTGCCAGCTCGGCCGGGACTAGCGGGAGTCTCTACAATGAGCAGTTCTTC.